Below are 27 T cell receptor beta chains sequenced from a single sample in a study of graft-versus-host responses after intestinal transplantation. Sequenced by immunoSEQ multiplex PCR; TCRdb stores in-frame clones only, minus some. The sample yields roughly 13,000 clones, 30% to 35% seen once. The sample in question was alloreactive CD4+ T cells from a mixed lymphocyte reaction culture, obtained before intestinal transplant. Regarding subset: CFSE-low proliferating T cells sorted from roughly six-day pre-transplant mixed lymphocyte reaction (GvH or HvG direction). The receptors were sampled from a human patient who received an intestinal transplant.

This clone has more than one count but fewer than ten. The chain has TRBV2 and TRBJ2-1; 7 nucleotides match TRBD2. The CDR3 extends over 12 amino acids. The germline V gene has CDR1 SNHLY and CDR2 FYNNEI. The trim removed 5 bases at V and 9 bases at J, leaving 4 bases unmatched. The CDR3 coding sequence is TGTGCCAGCAGTCGGACGGGGGGTGAGCAGTTCTTC. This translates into CASSRTGGEQFF.

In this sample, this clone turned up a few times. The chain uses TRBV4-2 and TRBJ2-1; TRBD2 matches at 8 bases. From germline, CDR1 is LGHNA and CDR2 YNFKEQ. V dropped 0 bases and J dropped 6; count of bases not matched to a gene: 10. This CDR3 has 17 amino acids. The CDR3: CASSQDPGGGAPNEQFF. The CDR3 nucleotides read TGTGCCAGCAGCCAAGACCCCGGGGGGGGAGCCCCCAATGAGCAGTTCTTC.

As DNA, the CDR3 is TGTGCCAGCAGCCCGCCAGGTAACTCCTACAATGAGCAGTTCTTC. Its translation is CASSPPGNSYNEQFF. The genes are TRBV7-9 and TRBJ2-1; D is unresolved. The CDR3 sequence is 15 residues long. Per germline, CDR1 SEHNR and CDR2 FQNEAQ (reference sequence). Trimming cost V 5 bases and J 0 bases, with 11 bases left between them.

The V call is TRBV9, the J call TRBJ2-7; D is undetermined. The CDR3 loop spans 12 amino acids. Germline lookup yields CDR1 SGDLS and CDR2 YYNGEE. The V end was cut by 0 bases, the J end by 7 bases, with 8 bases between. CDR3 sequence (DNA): TGTGCCAGCAGCGTAGATGTCGGAGAGCAGTACTTC. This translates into CASSVDVGEQYF. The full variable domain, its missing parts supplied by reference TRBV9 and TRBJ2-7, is DSGVTQTPKHLITATGQRVTLRCSPRSGDLSVYWYQQSLDQGLQFLIQYYNGEERAKGNILERFSAQQFPDLHSELNLSSLELGDSALYFCASSVDVGEQYFGPGTRLTVT.

CDR3 residues: CASSFEAGTYNEQFF. CDR3 in DNA: TGCGCCAGCAGCTTCGAAGCGGGCACGTACAATGAGCAGTTCTTC. This rearrangement joins TRBV5-1 to TRBJ2-1; possibly TRBD2 for D (6 bases). CDR3 size: 15 residues. Trimming left V 2 bases short and J 4 bases short, with 13 bases between. The germline V gene has CDR1 SGHRS and CDR2 YFSETQ.

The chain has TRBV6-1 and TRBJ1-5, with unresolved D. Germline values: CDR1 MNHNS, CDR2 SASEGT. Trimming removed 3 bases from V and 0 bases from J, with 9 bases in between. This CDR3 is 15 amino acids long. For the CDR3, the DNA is TGTGCCAGCAGTGATCAGTTCTATAGCAATCAGCCCCAGCATTTT. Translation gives CASSDQFYSNQPQHF.

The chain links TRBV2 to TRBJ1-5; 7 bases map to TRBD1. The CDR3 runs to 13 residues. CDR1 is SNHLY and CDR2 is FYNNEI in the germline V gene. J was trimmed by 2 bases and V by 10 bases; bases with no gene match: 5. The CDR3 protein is CATSDRGNQPQHF. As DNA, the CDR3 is TGTGCCACCTCCGACAGGGGCAATCAGCCCCAGCATTTT.

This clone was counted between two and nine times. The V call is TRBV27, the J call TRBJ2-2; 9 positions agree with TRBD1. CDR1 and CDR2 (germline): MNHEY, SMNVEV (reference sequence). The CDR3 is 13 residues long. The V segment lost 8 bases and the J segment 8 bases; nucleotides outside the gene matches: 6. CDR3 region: CASGQGRWGELFF. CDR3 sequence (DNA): TGTGCCAGCGGACAGGGGAGGTGGGGGGAGCTGTTTTTT.

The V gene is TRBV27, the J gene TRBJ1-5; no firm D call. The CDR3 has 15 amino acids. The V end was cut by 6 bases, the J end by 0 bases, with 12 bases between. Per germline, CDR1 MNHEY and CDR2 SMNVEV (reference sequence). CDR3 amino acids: CASSSGEYSNQPQHF. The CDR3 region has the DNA TGTGCCAGCAGCTCCGGGGAATATAGCAATCAGCCCCAGCATTTT.

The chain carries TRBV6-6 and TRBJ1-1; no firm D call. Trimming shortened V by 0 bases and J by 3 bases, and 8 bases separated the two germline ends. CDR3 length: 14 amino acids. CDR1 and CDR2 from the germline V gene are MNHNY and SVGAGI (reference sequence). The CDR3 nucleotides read TGTGCCAGCAGTTACTCGTCCGGGGACACTGAAGCTTTCTTT. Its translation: CASSYSSGDTEAFF.

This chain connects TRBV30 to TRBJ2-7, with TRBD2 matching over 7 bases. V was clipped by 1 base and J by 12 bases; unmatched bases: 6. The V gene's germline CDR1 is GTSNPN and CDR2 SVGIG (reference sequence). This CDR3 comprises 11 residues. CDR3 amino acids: CAWSGGGKSYF. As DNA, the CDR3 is TGTGCCTGGAGTGGGGGGGGGAAGTCGTACTTC.

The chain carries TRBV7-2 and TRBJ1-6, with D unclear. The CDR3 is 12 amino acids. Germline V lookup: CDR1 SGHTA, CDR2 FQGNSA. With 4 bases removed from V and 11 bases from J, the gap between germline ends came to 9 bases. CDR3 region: CASSSLSTPLHF. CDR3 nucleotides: TGTGCCAGCAGCTCCCTGTCCACACCCCTCCACTTT.

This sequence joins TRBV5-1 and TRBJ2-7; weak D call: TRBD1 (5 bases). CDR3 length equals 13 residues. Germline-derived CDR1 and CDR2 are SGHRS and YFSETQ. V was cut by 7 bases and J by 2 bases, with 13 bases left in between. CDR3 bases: TGCGCCAGCCGTCGACAGTTAACCTACGAGCAGTACTTC. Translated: CASRRQLTYEQYF.

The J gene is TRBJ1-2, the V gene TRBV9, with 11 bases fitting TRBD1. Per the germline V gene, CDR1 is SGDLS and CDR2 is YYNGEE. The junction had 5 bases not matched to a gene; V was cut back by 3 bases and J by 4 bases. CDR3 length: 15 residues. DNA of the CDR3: TGTGCCAGCAGCGCTGGACAGGGGGCGATCTATGGCTACACCTTC. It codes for CASSAGQGAIYGYTF.

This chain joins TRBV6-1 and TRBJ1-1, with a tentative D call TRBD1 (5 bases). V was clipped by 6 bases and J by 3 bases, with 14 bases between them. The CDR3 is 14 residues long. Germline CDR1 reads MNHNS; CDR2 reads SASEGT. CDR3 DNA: TGTGCCAGCAGCCATTTACGGGGGTACACTGAAGCTTTCTTT. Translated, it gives CASSHLRGYTEAFF.

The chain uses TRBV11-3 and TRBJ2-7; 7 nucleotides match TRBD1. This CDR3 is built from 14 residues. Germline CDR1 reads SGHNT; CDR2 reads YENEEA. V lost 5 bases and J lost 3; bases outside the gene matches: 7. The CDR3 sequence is CASSKPGQSYEQYF. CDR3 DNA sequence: TGTGCCAGCAGCAAACCGGGACAGAGCTACGAGCAGTACTTC.

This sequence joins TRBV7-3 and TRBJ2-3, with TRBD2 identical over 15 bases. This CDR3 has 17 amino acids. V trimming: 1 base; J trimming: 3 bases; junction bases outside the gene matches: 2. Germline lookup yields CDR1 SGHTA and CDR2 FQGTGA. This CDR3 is CASSLMGTSGRTDTQYF. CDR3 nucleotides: TGTGCCAGCAGCTTAATGGGGACTAGCGGGAGGACAGATACGCAGTATTTT. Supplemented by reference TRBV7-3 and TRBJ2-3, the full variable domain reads GAGVSQTPSNKVTEKGKYVELRCDPISGHTALYWYRQSLGQGPEFLIYFQGTGAADDSGLPNDRFFAVRPEGSVSTLKIQRTERGDSAVYLCASSLMGTSGRTDTQYFGPGTRLTVL.

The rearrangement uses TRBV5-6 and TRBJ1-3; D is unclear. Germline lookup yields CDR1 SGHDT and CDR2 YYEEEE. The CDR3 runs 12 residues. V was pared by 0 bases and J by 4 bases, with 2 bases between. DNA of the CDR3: TGTGCCAGCAGCTTGGCAGGAAACACCATATATTTT. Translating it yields CASSLAGNTIYF.

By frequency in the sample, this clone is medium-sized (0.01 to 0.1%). Written as DNA, the CDR3 is TGCGCCAGCAGCCAAGTTGTCTCACAGGGGTACTATGGCTACACCTTC. Its translation is CASSQVVSQGYYGYTF. The chain carries TRBV4-1 and TRBJ1-2, with 7 bases lining up with TRBD1. Germline lookup yields CDR1 MGHRA and CDR2 YSYEKL. The V and J ends lost 1 base and 3 bases, in that order; junction bases with no gene match: 8. The CDR3 contains 16 residues.

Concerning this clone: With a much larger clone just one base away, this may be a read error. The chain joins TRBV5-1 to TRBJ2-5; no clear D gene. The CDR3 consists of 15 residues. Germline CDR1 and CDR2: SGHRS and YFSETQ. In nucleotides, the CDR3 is TGCTCCAGCAGCTTGGCCCCGTTGGGACAAGAGACCCAGTACTTC. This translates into CSSSLAPLGQETQYF.

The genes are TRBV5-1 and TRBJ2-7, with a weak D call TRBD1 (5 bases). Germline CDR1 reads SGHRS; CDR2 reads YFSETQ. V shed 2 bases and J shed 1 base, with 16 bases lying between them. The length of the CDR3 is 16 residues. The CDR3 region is CASSFLGRAASYEQYF. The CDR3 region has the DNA TGCGCCAGCAGCTTTTTGGGCAGGGCGGCTTCCTACGAGCAGTACTTC.

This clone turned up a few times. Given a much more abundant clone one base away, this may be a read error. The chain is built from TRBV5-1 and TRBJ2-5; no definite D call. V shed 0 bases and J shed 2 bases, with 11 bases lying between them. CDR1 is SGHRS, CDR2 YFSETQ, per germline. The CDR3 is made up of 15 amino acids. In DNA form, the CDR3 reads TGCGCCAGCAGCTTGGCCCCGGTGGGACAAGAGACCCAGTACTTC. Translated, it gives CASSLAPVGQETQYF.

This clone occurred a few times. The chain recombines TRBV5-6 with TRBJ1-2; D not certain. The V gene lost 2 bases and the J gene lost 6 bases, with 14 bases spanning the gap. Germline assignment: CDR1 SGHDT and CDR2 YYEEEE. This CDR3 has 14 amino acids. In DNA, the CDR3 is TGTGCCAGCAGCTTTTATACGCCGGTGAATGGCTACACCTTC. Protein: CASSFYTPVNGYTF.

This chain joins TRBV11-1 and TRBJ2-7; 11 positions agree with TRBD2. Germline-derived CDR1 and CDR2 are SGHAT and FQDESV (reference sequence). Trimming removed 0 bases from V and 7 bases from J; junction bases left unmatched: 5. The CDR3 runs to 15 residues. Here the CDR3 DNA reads TGTGCCAGCAGCTTAGCCGGGACTAGCGGTTCGGAGCAGTACTTC. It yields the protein CASSLAGTSGSEQYF.

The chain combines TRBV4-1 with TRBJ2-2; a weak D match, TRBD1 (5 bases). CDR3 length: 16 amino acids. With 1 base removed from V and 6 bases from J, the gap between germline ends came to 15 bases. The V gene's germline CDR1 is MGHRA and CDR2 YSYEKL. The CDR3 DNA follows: TGCGCCAGCAGCCAAGCTAAGGGGCCAGGTCCCGGGGAGCTGTTTTTT. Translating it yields CASSQAKGPGPGELFF.

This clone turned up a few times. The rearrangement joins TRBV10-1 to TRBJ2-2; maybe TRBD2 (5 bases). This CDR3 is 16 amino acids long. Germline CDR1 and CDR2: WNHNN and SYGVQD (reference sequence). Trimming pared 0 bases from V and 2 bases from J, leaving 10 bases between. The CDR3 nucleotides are TGCGCCAGCAGTGAGTCGGGAGCAGATAACACCGGGGAGCTGTTTTTT. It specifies CASSESGADNTGELFF.

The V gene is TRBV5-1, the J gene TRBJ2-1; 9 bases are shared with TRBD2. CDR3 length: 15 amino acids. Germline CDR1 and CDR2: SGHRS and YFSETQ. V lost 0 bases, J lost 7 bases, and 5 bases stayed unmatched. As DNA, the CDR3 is TGCGCCAGCAGCTTGGGTAGCGGGAGCGGTAATGAGCAGTTCTTC. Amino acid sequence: CASSLGSGSGNEQFF. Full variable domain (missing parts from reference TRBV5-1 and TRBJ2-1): KAGVTQTPRYLIKTRGQQVTLSCSPISGHRSVSWYQQTPGQGLQFLFEYFSETQRNKGNFPGRFSGRQFSNSRSEMNVSTLELGDSALYLCASSLGSGSGNEQFFGPGTRLTVL.